This TCR beta chain was captured by sequencing in a study of T-cell reconstitution after alpha-beta-depleted transplantation in children. It was with unique molecular identifiers that the TCRbeta library was prepared. A single record per CDR3 protein comes from TCRdb applying MiXCR to the PCR reads. This sample has hundreds of thousands of distinct CDR3 sequences, with 10% found just once. This clonotype was seen only a few times. The V end lost 0 bases, the J end lost 9 bases, and 10 bases lay between the germline ends. Germline CDR1 reads SGHKS; CDR2 reads YYEKEE (reference sequence). The CDR3 loop spans 13 amino acids.

The chain joins TRBV5-5 to TRBJ2-1; perhaps TRBD1 as D (6 bases). The sequence derives from a human donor who donated a stem cell graft to a child with acute myeloid leukemia. Material: PBMCs from the stem cell graft donor, obtained from the stem cell graft. CDR3 sequence reads: CASSLAGDGEQFF. The CDR3 region has the DNA TGTGCCAGCAGCTTGGCAGGGGACGGTGAGCAGTTCTTC.